Listed below are T cell receptor beta chains from one sample, sequenced in a study of T cell changes during pregnancy in multiple sclerosis. Some clones are missing from TCRdb's copy, which holds only in-frame ones; the method was immunoSEQ multiplex PCR. The table lists about 70,000 clones, about 91% of them singletons. The source material was peripheral blood, sampled after pregnancy. All receptors derive from a female donor with multiple sclerosis, enrolled in a pregnancy study. The conserved cysteine and the conserved F or W are not part of the CDR3 here. Each record gives: V gene, CDR3 protein.

>TRBV5-1
ASSLAADTQY
>TRBV5-4
ASSLGAGGSSYNEQF
>TRBV29-1
SVGGVAGVGARSSYNEQF
>TRBV6-1
ASSKLQGANTEAF
>TRBV5-4
ASSIMDSRYEQY
>TRBV10-3
AISGPGTATDTQY
>TRBV5-1
ASSSTSSGRGDTQY
>TRBV6-1
ASSEQQAYEQY
>TRBV7-3
ASGTGDGTEAF
>TRBV18
ASSPRGGTNQETQY
>TRBV30
AWSSGTEGNGNTIY
>TRBV2
ASTGVTSYSEQF
>TRBV4-1
ASSQDQTAPYGYT
>TRBV27
ASSSAAQDRGRRDYGYGYT
>TRBV5-1
ASSLYGTGLTGELF
>TRBV6-1
ASSESGRSEQY
>TRBV19
ASSPRVLRADTQY
>TRBV6-4
ASSPGTSGLWDTGELF
>TRBV7-9
ASSRRGPGETQY
>TRBV28
ASSLSTRGGNTIY
>TRBV28
ASSTGQPNYGYT
>TRBV6-6
ASSEPGHNNGYT
>TRBV18
ASSPRAGTGGRNEQF
>TRBV28
ASNGLAGDLYYEQY
>TRBV2
ASSSSGTGGYIGNQPQH
>TRBV6-5
ASSDRGSNEKLF
>TRBV19
ASSIGTEYEQY
>TRBV18
ASSPGQGRHGYT
>TRBV28
ASSQQGVSLKETQY
>TRBV27
ASSFIGSSYEQY
>TRBV6-5
ASSLSWDNYNEQF
>TRBV2
ASKRESDTQY
>TRBV4-1
ASALREVSYEQY
>TRBV19
ASSKDTRPSYEQY
>TRBV9
ASSVGQGASSGNTIY
>TRBV4-2
ASSQGGQRSQPQH
>TRBV30
AWISKGQQGTEAF
>TRBV7-7
ASSLDRAYEQY
>TRBV12-5
ASGLPPDIREQY
>TRBV25-1
ASRRQGVDTGELF
>TRBV4-1
ASSQEAASASYEQY
>TRBV6-6
ASSYSMRDTDTQY